This T cell receptor beta chain was identified in a study of shared clonotypes between healthy human individuals (dated by TCRdb to about 2020). With respect to the entire study: A couple of women and three men aged 18 to 49 years were included in the cohort. Per donor, three plates each were used for CD4 naive and CD4 memory, two for CD8 naive, and one for CD8 memory. To estimate repertoire size and how much clonotype sharing occurs between individuals, the study deeply sequenced the blood TCR repertoires of about 5 healthy adults. Libraries were prepared and TCR repertoires were sequenced by different laboratories using diverse techniques, in order to increase sequencing depth and limit assay-specific biases. Between about 0.8 and 9 billion PBMCs per donor were obtained by leukapheresis. What the work shows at the level of the full study, not this receptor alone: Sharing across a handful of donors was observed for roughly 5.4% of naive CD4, 3.5% of naive CD8, 2% to 2.5% of memory CD4, and about 0.38% of memory CD8 clonotypes. Estimated clonotype richness was generally larger for naive than for memory subsets. Sampling was limited to blood, and TCR repertoires in tissue likely differ from TCR repertoires in blood. Compared with non-shared clonotypes, clonotypes shared by all four sorted-subset donors had higher generation probabilities. Because the study included a small number of donors, the genetic and exposure-history diversity represented was limited. Based on pairwise subsampling, the degree of clonotype sharing among donors was expected to be affected by sequencing depth. Even with the large sequencing depth, rarefaction of the sorted-subset datasets indicated that sequencing was incomplete.

Via the germline V gene, CDR1 is SGHRS and CDR2 YFSETQ. The CDR3 goes from the cysteine to the phenylalanine over 14 residues. Left in the record is the CDR3 DNA by itself, 42 bases read in frame from the first base. The V end loses 4 bases and the J end loses 4 bases, and a stretch of 12 bases separates them. TCR CDR3 regions were amplified from genomic DNA by multiplex PCR using the deep immunoSEQ assay. Extracted genomic DNA from each cell subset was distributed evenly across all wells of several immunoSEQ 96-well plates, and each plate was treated as a replicate. For sorted subsets, each replicate PCR was loaded with 200 ng genomic DNA, equivalent to about 30,000 T cell genomes. The purified libraries were quantified using a Qubit 3.0 fluorometer, sized with a Bioanalyzer 2100, and then quantified again using the KAPA Library Quantification kit. Each immunoSEQ 96-well plate was sequenced on its own single-read 150-cycle Illumina NextSeq 550 flow cell. Under the source paper's analysis protocol: Because the immunoSEQ output held only junctional sequences and lacked quality scores, the filtering could not match the filtering applied to full-length reads. To assign V/J genes and CDR3, sequences were annotated using PyIR, a Python wrapper for IgBLAST v1.9, with IMGT germline references. Reads were removed for weak V/J assignments (E-value above 1e-6), missing CDR3, stop codons, out-of-frame junctions, or ambiguous translated residues. A V3J clonotype was defined by an identical inferred V gene, J gene, and CDR3 amino acid sequence. To compute the percentage overlap between repertoires, the number of shared unique clonotypes was divided by the size of the smaller repertoire. Richness of each repertoire was evaluated using RTK rarefaction, the Chao1 estimator, and Recon v2.1 estimates of unobserved clonotypes. OLGA was used to compute generation probabilities for all TCRbeta clonotypes that the gDNA method yielded from a handful of donors. TCRdb provides this immuneACCESS table in a form limited to in-frame rearrangements. Some clones are lacking; in checked studies, under half of them reflect an unresolved V gene, and why the rest are absent is not known. V and J calls and clone size follow that table, whereas D and trimming were derived from the DNA. A total of approximately 330,000 clones appear in this sample, around four fifths of them only once. The ten largest clones take up about 10% of the sample.

The donors were healthy, HIV-negative adults who had no recently reported acute infections or vaccinations. Only Caucasian adults living in Nashville, Tennessee, USA were represented among the donors. CD4+ T cells were enriched by magnetic negative selection; naive cells were then positively selected on CD45RA, and the negative fraction formed the memory subset. After blood collection by leukapheresis, PBMCs were isolated using Ficoll-Histopaque density gradient centrifugation and then cryopreserved in the vapor phase of liquid nitrogen. Analytical flow cytometry was used to check the purity and quantity of every magnetically sorted T cell population. Each sorted fraction had its genomic DNA isolated and then quantified by UV absorbance on a Nanodrop 2000c. This clone was seen just once. Its antigen has not been determined. There are no base qualities to consult, and no much larger clone falls within one base.

Source material: memory CD4+ T cells sorted from blood. The sample's cell subset or site, from its label and the paper: CD45RA-negative fraction. The receptor was isolated from a man younger than 40 in good health. The chain couples TRBV5-1 to TRBJ2-1; the D gene assignment is ambiguous. The nucleotide sequence reads as follows: TGCGCCAGCAGCGGCGATGGGTCTTACAATGAGCAGTTCTTC. Translation gives CASSGDGSYNEQFF.